The rows below give T cell receptor beta chains drawn from one sample of a study of T-cell memory formation after mild COVID-19. TCRdb recomputed calls from the 5' RACE reads with MiXCR, one row per CDR3 protein. The profile shows 350,000 to 500,000 distinct CDR3 sequences, roughly 18% of them singletons. The sequenced sample was PBMCs or a T cell subset sorted from them (not recorded which). The origin of the receptors is a man in his late teens or twenties who had mild COVID-19 (a few samples of this study predate the infection). Cell type and time point are not known. Each CDR3 is given with its conserved first and last residue. Fields, in order: clone size, D gene, V gene, J gene, CDR3 DNA, CDR3 protein. A D gene is named only where the DNA matches it firmly. Not every row has a clone size; where given, it reads once, few, many or a size class.

size: -
D: -
V: TRBV9
J: TRBJ2-3
DNA: TGTGCCAGCAATGTGGGGGGCGAAGCAGATACGCAGTATTTT
CDR3: CASNVGGEADTQYF

size: -
D: -
V: TRBV4-3
J: TRBJ2-7
DNA: TGCGCCAGCAGCCCCATGACAGTCAGCTACGAGCAGTACTTC
CDR3: CASSPMTVSYEQYF

size: -
D: -
V: TRBV12-3/TRBV12-4
J: TRBJ2-3
DNA: TGTGCCAGCAGTCCCAGGACTCGTCAAGATACGCAGTATTTT
CDR3: CASSPRTRQDTQYF

size: few
D: TRBD2
V: TRBV6-6
J: TRBJ2-6
DNA: TGTGCCAGCAGTGACTCAACTAGCGCCGGGGCCAACGTCCTGACTTTC
CDR3: CASSDSTSAGANVLTF

size: few
D: -
V: TRBV7-2
J: TRBJ1-2
DNA: TGTGCCAGCAGCCAGGGAGGACAGATTAACTATGGCTACACCTTC
CDR3: CASSQGGQINYGYTF

size: few
D: -
V: TRBV21-1
J: TRBJ2-6
DNA: TGTGCCAGCACCCCCGACAGGGCTGGGGCCAACGTCCTGACTTTC
CDR3: CASTPDRAGANVLTF

size: many
D: TRBD2
V: TRBV5-1
J: TRBJ2-5
DNA: TGCGCCAGCAGCTTGACTAGCGGGGGAGAGACCCAGTACTTC
CDR3: CASSLTSGGETQYF

size: -
D: TRBD1
V: TRBV12-3/TRBV12-4
J: TRBJ1-5
DNA: TGTGCCAGCAGTTCAACCAGGGGGAAGTCCGGCAATCAGCCCCAGCATTTT
CDR3: CASSSTRGKSGNQPQHF

size: -
D: TRBD2
V: TRBV4-2
J: TRBJ2-3
DNA: TGTGCCAGCAGCCAAGAGGCTAGCGGGGTTCGCACAGATACGCAGTATTTT
CDR3: CASSQEASGVRTDTQYF

size: -
D: -
V: TRBV12-3/TRBV12-4
J: TRBJ1-5
DNA: TGTGCCAGCAGTCCCCGGCGAGGTAGCAATCAGCCCCAGCATTTT
CDR3: CASSPRRGSNQPQHF

size: -
D: -
V: TRBV4-3
J: TRBJ2-3
DNA: TGCGCCAGCAGCCACCAGGGCCCCACAGATACGCAGTATTTT
CDR3: CASSHQGPTDTQYF

size: few
D: TRBD1
V: TRBV29-1
J: TRBJ1-2
DNA: TGCAGCGGCGGGTACAGGGGTGGAGGTTATGGCTACACCTTC
CDR3: CSGGYRGGGYGYTF

size: few
D: -
V: TRBV6-5
J: TRBJ2-5
DNA: TGTGCCAGCAGTTACTCCCAGCGGCAAGAGACCCAGTACTTC
CDR3: CASSYSQRQETQYF

size: few
D: TRBD1
V: TRBV28
J: TRBJ1-5
DNA: TGTGCCAGCAGTTTCGACAGGGAACAGCCCCAGCATTTT
CDR3: CASSFDREQPQHF

size: -
D: -
V: TRBV7-2
J: TRBJ1-3
DNA: TGTGCCAGCACCCCGATAAGCCGGAGCACCATATATTTT
CDR3: CASTPISRSTIYF

size: many
D: TRBD1
V: TRBV7-3
J: TRBJ1-1
DNA: TGCGCCAGCAGCTCCACAGGGGTCGGGACTGAAGCTTTCTTT
CDR3: CASSSTGVGTEAFF

size: -
D: TRBD2
V: TRBV4-3
J: TRBJ2-1
DNA: TGCGCCAGCAGCCAAGATATGTCGGGGGGTTACAATGAGCAGTTCTTC
CDR3: CASSQDMSGGYNEQFF

size: few
D: TRBD1
V: TRBV18
J: TRBJ2-3
DNA: TGTGCCAGCTCACCACGAACAGGGGGCGCAGATACGCAGTATTTT
CDR3: CASSPRTGGADTQYF

size: few
D: TRBD2
V: TRBV5-1
J: TRBJ2-3
DNA: TGCGCCAGCAGCTTGGCCAGGCTAGCGGGCACAGATACGCAGTATTTT
CDR3: CASSLARLAGTDTQYF

size: -
D: -
V: TRBV7-9
J: TRBJ1-2
DNA: TGTGCCAGCAGCCCCACATACAAGCCCCACTATGGCTACACCTTC
CDR3: CASSPTYKPHYGYTF

size: few
D: -
V: TRBV5-1
J: TRBJ2-2
DNA: TGCGCCAGCACCCCGACAGGGAACACCGGGGAGCTGTTTTTT
CDR3: CASTPTGNTGELFF

size: -
D: TRBD1
V: TRBV29-1
J: TRBJ1-5
DNA: TGCAGCGTCGCGGGGACAGGGGAAGATAATCAGCCCCAGCATTTT
CDR3: CSVAGTGEDNQPQHF

size: -
D: -
V: TRBV4-2
J: TRBJ2-7
DNA: TGTGCCAGCAGCCAACCGGGGGCCCACGAGCAGTACTTC
CDR3: CASSQPGAHEQYF

size: few
D: -
V: TRBV5-1
J: TRBJ1-1
DNA: TGCGCCAGCAGCTTGGGGCCCGTGAGCGGCACTGAAGCTTTCTTT
CDR3: CASSLGPVSGTEAFF

size: -
D: -
V: TRBV27
J: TRBJ2-3
DNA: TGTGCCACCGGGGGCAGGGGCCGCTTGGGTACGCAGTATTTT
CDR3: CATGGRGRLGTQYF

size: few
D: -
V: TRBV20-1
J: TRBJ2-5
DNA: TGCAGTGCTGCCGGGACGACGGAGACCCAGTACTTC
CDR3: CSAAGTTETQYF

size: -
D: -
V: TRBV7-2
J: TRBJ2-1
DNA: TGTGCCAGCAGCTCCGGGACACGCGGCTACAATGAGCAGTTCTTC
CDR3: CASSSGTRGYNEQFF

size: few
D: -
V: TRBV29-1
J: TRBJ2-1
DNA: TGCAGCGGACTACCGGGACGACGATTGTACAATGAGCAGTTCTTC
CDR3: CSGLPGRRLYNEQFF

size: -
D: -
V: TRBV2
J: TRBJ1-1
DNA: TGTGCCAGCAGTGACCAGACGAACACTGAAGCTTTCTTT
CDR3: CASSDQTNTEAFF

size: few
D: -
V: TRBV6-5
J: TRBJ1-1
DNA: TGTGCCAGCAGTTACTCAGGTGGGGGCCCTACCACTGAAGCTTTCTTT
CDR3: CASSYSGGGPTTEAFF

size: -
D: -
V: TRBV12-3/TRBV12-4
J: TRBJ1-3
DNA: TGTGCCAGCAGTTTAGGACAGGTCTTGGGTCCTGGCATATATTTT
CDR3: CASSLGQVLGPGIYF

size: few
D: -
V: TRBV28
J: TRBJ2-1
DNA: TGTGCCAGCACCCCCGGGGGACACAACAATGAGCAGTTCTTC
CDR3: CASTPGGHNNEQFF

size: few
D: -
V: TRBV2
J: TRBJ2-7
DNA: TGTGCCAGCACCCCACTAGGGTCCTACGAGCAGTACTTC
CDR3: CASTPLGSYEQYF

size: few
D: -
V: TRBV7-9
J: TRBJ1-2
DNA: TGTGCCAGCAGCCCCGGGCCACCCCAAGAGGCGTATGGCTACACCTTC
CDR3: CASSPGPPQEAYGYTF

size: -
D: TRBD2
V: TRBV7-2
J: TRBJ2-5
DNA: TGTGCCAGCAGCTTAGATAGCGGGGGGGCGGCTCAAGAGACCCAGTACTTC
CDR3: CASSLDSGGAAQETQYF

size: few
D: TRBD1
V: TRBV5-4
J: TRBJ2-4
DNA: TGTGCCAGCAGCTTGGAACAGGGGGCAAACATTCAGTACTTC
CDR3: CASSLEQGANIQYF

size: many
D: -
V: TRBV29-1
J: TRBJ1-1
DNA: TGCAGCGTTGAGACAGCGAACACTGAAGCTTTCTTT
CDR3: CSVETANTEAFF

size: -
D: -
V: TRBV6-5
J: TRBJ1-2
DNA: TGTGCCAGCAGTTACTCGGGGGACCATGGCTACACCTTC
CDR3: CASSYSGDHGYTF

size: few
D: TRBD1
V: TRBV4-3
J: TRBJ2-5
DNA: TGCGCCAGCAGCCAAGATCCGCTGGGGCAGGGGGCCTGGGAGACCCAGTACTTC
CDR3: CASSQDPLGQGAWETQYF

size: -
D: -
V: TRBV7-2
J: TRBJ2-2
DNA: TGTGCCAGCAGTTGGACACGGAACACCGGGGAGCTGTTTTTT
CDR3: CASSWTRNTGELFF

size: -
D: TRBD1
V: TRBV20-1
J: TRBJ2-7
DNA: TGCAGTGCTAGAGACGGACAGGGGGCCTCCGAGCAGTACTTC
CDR3: CSARDGQGASEQYF

size: -
D: -
V: TRBV7-8
J: TRBJ2-3
DNA: TGTGCCAGCAGCCACCGGGACACCTACACAGATACGCAGTATTTT
CDR3: CASSHRDTYTDTQYF

size: -
D: TRBD1
V: TRBV4-3
J: TRBJ2-4
DNA: TGCGCCAGCAGCCAAGATGCGGCAGGGACAGGACTGTACTTC
CDR3: CASSQDAAGTGLYF

size: -
D: -
V: TRBV24-1
J: TRBJ1-1
DNA: TGTGCCACCAGTGACACGGACGGTAACACTGAAGCTTTCTTT
CDR3: CATSDTDGNTEAFF

size: -
D: -
V: TRBV7-2
J: TRBJ2-4
DNA: TGTGCCAGCAGCTTAAGGGGTCGGGGAAACATTCAGTACTTC
CDR3: CASSLRGRGNIQYF

size: few
D: -
V: TRBV29-1
J: TRBJ2-3
DNA: TGCAGCGTTGAGGTGGGGCGTGCAGATACGCAGTATTTT
CDR3: CSVEVGRADTQYF

size: few
D: TRBD1
V: TRBV4-3
J: TRBJ1-2
DNA: TGCGCCAGCAGCCAGGCTACAGGGGGCCAATATGGCTACACCTTC
CDR3: CASSQATGGQYGYTF

size: -
D: TRBD1
V: TRBV7-8
J: TRBJ1-2
DNA: TGTGCCAGCAGCTTAGTCGACAGGGTCGGCTACACCTTC
CDR3: CASSLVDRVGYTF

size: few
D: -
V: TRBV7-2
J: TRBJ1-1
DNA: TGTGCCAGCAGCTCGCACGTGGGTAACACTGAAGCTTTCTTT
CDR3: CASSSHVGNTEAFF

size: few
D: -
V: TRBV30
J: TRBJ1-1
DNA: TGTGCCTGGAGTTTCAAGGAGGGCACTGAAGCTTTCTTT
CDR3: CAWSFKEGTEAFF

size: -
D: -
V: TRBV12-3/TRBV12-4
J: TRBJ1-5
DNA: TGTGCCAGCAGTGCCCTTCGTCAGCCCCAGCATTTT
CDR3: CASSALRQPQHF

size: few
D: TRBD2
V: TRBV20-1
J: TRBJ2-3
DNA: TGCAGTGCCGCTAGCGGGGGGGCCACGTCCGCAGATACGCAGTATTTT
CDR3: CSAASGGATSADTQYF

size: many
D: -
V: TRBV12-3/TRBV12-4
J: TRBJ1-1
DNA: TGTGCCAGCAGTTTTAGGAGGGGCTTCGGCACTGAAGCTTTCTTT
CDR3: CASSFRRGFGTEAFF

size: many
D: TRBD2
V: TRBV4-1
J: TRBJ2-1
DNA: TGCGCCAGCAGCCCGGGACTAGCGGGGGGCACCTACAATGAGCAGTTCTTC
CDR3: CASSPGLAGGTYNEQFF